Reported below is one TCR beta chain. As yet, its antigen is unknown. The sample belongs to a study of shared clonotypes between healthy human individuals. Produced via immunoSEQ multiplex PCR; TCRdb's table is partial and in-frame only. The sample includes more than 550,000 clones, over 55% of them seen just once. This CDR3 comprises 18 residues. V was shortened by 0 bases and J by 1 base, with 18 bases between the two germline ends. Looked up from germline, CDR1 is LGHNT and CDR2 is FRNRAP. Study-wide results and limits: Blood alone was sampled, and tissue repertoires likely differ. Between several donors, naive CD4 clonotypes were shared at a level of around 4.8%. Deeper or shallower sequencing was expected to change how clonotypes are shared among donors.

The receptor's source is a woman aged 30 to 39 in good health. The sequenced sample was memory CD4+ T cells sorted from blood. Subset described: CD45RA-negative fraction. This chain connects TRBV12-5 to TRBJ1-1; D possibly corresponds to TRBD1 (5 bases). DNA for the CDR3: TGTGCTAGTGGTTTGGTTCTAGGGGCAGGCCCCGGGAACACTGAAGCTTTCTTT. Its protein product is CASGLVLGAGPGNTEAFF.